Following are 20 T cell receptor beta chains from one sample sequenced in a study of T cell changes during pregnancy in multiple sclerosis. Measured with immunoSEQ multiplex PCR; TCRdb has only the in-frame clones, and not every one. In the table there are about 70,000 clones, around 94% of which are singletons. Sequenced here: peripheral blood, sampled in the third trimester of pregnancy. Receptors were obtained from a female donor with multiple sclerosis, enrolled in a pregnancy study.

V is TRBV5-6 and J is TRBJ1-4; no definite D call. The CDR3 sequence is 14 residues long. From germline, CDR1 is SGHDT and CDR2 YYEEEE. V dropped 4 bases and J dropped 0 bases, with 7 bases sitting between them. The chain's CDR3 is CASSRGATNEKLFF. CDR3 DNA: TGTGCCAGCAGCCGGGGTGCAACTAATGAAAAACTGTTTTTT.

This sequence joins TRBV7-9 and TRBJ2-2; 9 bases fit TRBD1. With V trimmed by 5 bases and J by 5 bases, 15 bases remained unmatched. Per the germline V gene, CDR1 is SEHNR and CDR2 is FQNEAQ (reference sequence). This CDR3 is built from 18 residues. The CDR3 loop reads CASSRPPSGTGRTGELFF. The CDR3 nucleotides are TGTGCCAGCAGCCGACCCCCATCCGGGACAGGGAGGACCGGGGAGCTGTTTTTT.

V usage is TRBV7-3 and J usage is TRBJ2-1; possibly TRBD2 for D (7 bases). With 6 bases removed from V and 5 bases from J, the gap between germline ends came to 11 bases. CDR1 SGHTA and CDR2 FQGTGA come from the germline V gene. This CDR3 spans 13 amino acids. The CDR3 sequence is CASRGGRNNEQFF. For the CDR3, the DNA is TGTGCCAGCAGGGGGGGGCGGAACAATGAGCAGTTCTTC.

The chain joins TRBV19 to TRBJ1-3; 9 positions agree with TRBD1. The CDR3 loop spans 16 amino acids. J gave up 4 bases and V 5 bases, and 9 bases lay outside the gene matches. Germline CDR1 and CDR2: LNHDA and SQIVND (reference sequence). CDR3 protein: CASSSPGTGPGNTIYF. Written as DNA, the CDR3 is TGTGCCAGTAGTTCCCCGGGGACAGGGCCCGGAAACACCATATATTTT.

The DNA for the CDR3 is TGCGCCAGCAGCTTGCGGAACAGGGTCTATGGCTACACCTTC. Translating gives CASSLRNRVYGYTF. The chain joins TRBV5-1 to TRBJ1-2, with a possible D match to TRBD1 (6 bases). The CDR3 is 14 residues long. The V end lost 1 base, the J end lost 4 bases, and 11 bases lay between the germline ends. Looked up from germline, CDR1 is SGHRS and CDR2 is YFSETQ. Full variable domain (outside the CDR3, taken from reference TRBV5-1 and TRBJ1-2): KAGVTQTPRYLIKTRGQQVTLSCSPISGHRSVSWYQQTPGQGLQFLFEYFSETQRNKGNFPGRFSGRQFSNSRSEMNVSTLELGDSALYLCASSLRNRVYGYTFGSGTRLTVV.

The chain combines TRBV2 with TRBJ2-5, with 11 positions matching TRBD2. CDR3 length: 16 residues. Per germline, CDR1 SNHLY and CDR2 FYNNEI. V shed 4 bases, J shed 4 bases, and the junction held 8 bases outside the gene matches. The CDR3 region has the DNA TGTGCCAGCAGTGCGATAGCGGGGGGGCCCAGAGAGACCCAGTACTTC. Encoded protein: CASSAIAGGPRETQYF.

V is TRBV19 and J is TRBJ1-2; 8 nucleotides agree with TRBD1. The germline CDR1 and CDR2 sequences are LNHDA and SQIVND (reference sequence). The CDR3 is 15 amino acids. Unmatched junction bases numbered 11, after V lost 7 bases and J lost 4 bases. The DNA for the CDR3 is TGTGCCAGTATGTTCCACCGCAGGGGGCCCTATGGCTACACCTTC. This codes for CASMFHRRGPYGYTF.

The chain employs TRBV5-4 and TRBJ1-2, with TRBD1 as a possible D gene (6 bases). The CDR3 totals 15 residues. V dropped 3 bases and J dropped 7 bases, with 19 bases sitting between them. Germline CDR1 is SGHNT and CDR2 is YYREEE (reference sequence). CDR3 sequence (DNA): TGTGCCAGCAGCTCCCCCGGGGGGGGGCGGAGTGGCTACACCTTC. This sequence encodes CASSSPGGGRSGYTF.

The chain recombines TRBV10-3 with TRBJ1-2, with D maybe TRBD1 (6 bases). Germline-derived CDR1 and CDR2 are ENHRY and SYGVKD. The V end lost 4 bases, the J end lost 4 bases, and 19 bases lay between the germline ends. The length of the CDR3 is 16 residues. The CDR3 here is CAISGLKGETSYGYTF. The CDR3 DNA reads as TGTGCCATCAGTGGTCTTAAGGGGGAGACTTCCTATGGCTACACCTTC.

This CDR3 is CASREAASSGNTIYF. In DNA, the CDR3 is TGTGCCAGTCGCGAAGCAGCTAGCTCTGGAAACACCATATATTTT. The chain recombines TRBV6-5 with TRBJ1-3; no reliable D call. This CDR3 spans 15 amino acids. Trimming shortened V by 9 bases and J by 0 bases, and 15 bases separated the two germline ends. Germline values: CDR1 MNHEY, CDR2 SVGAGI.

This sequence joins TRBV9 and TRBJ2-2, with D tentatively TRBD1 (6 bases). This CDR3 has 14 amino acids. The V and J ends lost 3 bases and 6 bases respectively, with 12 bases between them. Germline V gene data show CDR1 as SGDLS and CDR2 as YYNGEE. As DNA, the CDR3 is TGTGCCAGCAGCGGAGAGACAGGTTCCGGGGAGCTGTTTTTT. Translating it yields CASSGETGSGELFF.

This clone was seen a single time. This rearrangement joins TRBV7-7 to TRBJ1-4, with 7 bases aligning to TRBD1. CDR3 size: 14 residues. Germline CDR1 reads SSHAT; CDR2 reads FNYEAQ (reference sequence). Trimming took 6 bases from V and 5 from J; bases not matched to a gene: 6. The CDR3 spells CASSPTGKNEKLFF. The DNA of the CDR3 is TGTGCCAGCAGTCCGACAGGGAAAAATGAAAAACTGTTTTTT.

The V gene is TRBV27, the J gene TRBJ1-2; perhaps TRBD1 as D (6 bases). The CDR3 extends over 14 amino acids. Germline V gene sequence: CDR1 MNHEY, CDR2 SMNVEV (reference sequence). V was pared by 3 bases and J by 3 bases, with 11 bases between. The CDR3 DNA is TGTGCCAGCAGTTTGTTCAGGGGATACTATGGCTACACCTTC. The encoded protein is CASSLFRGYYGYTF.

This clone appeared once. The chain recombines TRBV5-5 with TRBJ2-1; TRBD1 matches at 9 bases. Trimming cost V 3 bases and J 4 bases; bases outside gene matches: 2. The CDR3 contains 14 residues. Germline V CDR1 and CDR2: SGHKS, YYEKEE (reference sequence). Here the CDR3 DNA reads TGTGCCAGCAGCTCCGGACAGGGGTACAATGAGCAGTTCTTC. It yields the protein CASSSGQGYNEQFF.

The CDR3: CASRPRGGTNEQFF. Written as DNA, the CDR3 is TGTGCCAGCAGGCCCCGGGGGGGCACCAATGAGCAGTTCTTC. The chain uses TRBV6-5 and TRBJ2-1; 8 bases align to TRBD2. CDR1 MNHEY and CDR2 SVGAGI come from the germline V gene. The V segment lost 6 bases and the J segment 6 bases; nucleotides outside the gene matches: 7. The CDR3 is 14 residues long.

The chain recombines TRBV5-1 with TRBJ2-7, with TRBD1 identical over 7 bases. Germline values: CDR1 SGHRS, CDR2 YFSETQ. The CDR3 is 15 residues long. With 4 bases clipped from V and 2 bases from J, the junction kept 9 bases outside the gene matches. The CDR3 spells CASSPRQGKTYEQYF. In DNA, the CDR3 is TGCGCCAGCAGCCCAAGACAGGGTAAGACCTACGAGCAGTACTTC.

V and J are TRBV18 and TRBJ1-1; D possibly corresponds to TRBD1 (6 bases). This CDR3 comprises 15 residues. Per the germline V gene, CDR1 is KGHSH and CDR2 is LQKENI. Trimming cost V 3 bases and J 1 base, with 12 bases left between them. For the CDR3, the DNA is TGTGCCAGCTCACCCCAGGGGCTGGCGAACACTGAAGCTTTCTTT. Translation: CASSPQGLANTEAFF. The entire variable domain, with the rest obtained from reference TRBV18 and TRBJ1-1, is as follows: NAGVMQNPRHLVRRRGQEARLRCSPMKGHSHVYWYRQLPEEGLKFMVYLQKENIIDESGMPKERFSAEFPKEGPSILRIQQVVRGDSAAYFCASSPQGLANTEAFFGQGTRLTVV.

The genes are TRBV18 and TRBJ2-2; 7 nucleotides align to TRBD2. V dropped 3 bases and J dropped 5; count of bases not matched to a gene: 6. The CDR3 extends over 15 amino acids. The V gene's germline CDR1 is KGHSH and CDR2 LQKENI. CDR3 sequence (DNA): TGTGCCAGCTCACCCCAGCGGGGACGAACCGGGGAGCTGTTTTTT. This translates into CASSPQRGRTGELFF. The complete variable domain, with remaining parts taken from reference TRBV18 and TRBJ2-2, reads NAGVMQNPRHLVRRRGQEARLRCSPMKGHSHVYWYRQLPEEGLKFMVYLQKENIIDESGMPKERFSAEFPKEGPSILRIQQVVRGDSAAYFCASSPQRGRTGELFFGEGSRLTVL.

The V and J genes are TRBV5-1 and TRBJ1-2, with 8 positions matching TRBD1. This CDR3 has 16 residues. V lost 4 bases to trimming and J lost 5 bases; unmatched junction nucleotides: 13. Germline V lookup: CDR1 SGHRS, CDR2 YFSETQ. In DNA form, the CDR3 reads TGCGCCAGCAGCCCCAGCTCAGGGGGCCCGGGATATGGCTACACCTTC. Translation gives CASSPSSGGPGYGYTF.

The rearrangement links TRBV4-3 to TRBJ2-1; 7 bases agree with TRBD2. The CDR3 is made up of 17 amino acids. The trim removed 3 bases at V and 5 bases at J, leaving 13 bases unmatched. Germline V CDR1 and CDR2: LGHNA, YSLEER. The CDR3 region is CASSQSSGLGTNNEQFF. The DNA of the CDR3 is TGCGCCAGCAGCCAGAGTTCCGGACTAGGGACCAACAATGAGCAGTTCTTC.